This T cell receptor (beta chain) was found in a study of PD-1 blockade in classical Hodgkin lymphoma. The germline V and J ends were trimmed by 8 bases and 2 bases, with 13 bases remaining between them. Germline values: CDR1 MNHNY, CDR2 SVGAGI (reference sequence). CDR3 length: 14 amino acids. Study-level results: By C4D1, diversity of CD4+ TCRs had risen significantly, whereas that of CD8+ TCRs had not. Prior to therapy, complete responders displayed diversity much like that of newly diagnosed patients. Newly diagnosed patients were said to have less baseline TCR diversity than healthy donors did. Later analyses included only patients treated at least 1 year post-ASCT.

Each and every patient relapsed after autologous stem cell transplantation, and patients got differing brentuximab vedotin exposure. Data came from immunoSEQ multiplex PCR; TCRdb stores just in-frame clones and leaves some out. The data hold approximately 50,000 clones, with more than 70% observed a single time. In the case of this clone: No antigen is known for it. Other DNA variants within this sample encode the same CDR3.

The sequencing here drew on peripheral blood mononuclear cells (PBMCs), taken before the second cycle of nivolumab. The sequence was obtained from a human donor with classical Hodgkin lymphoma. J is TRBJ2-1 and V is TRBV6-6, with D perhaps matching TRBD2 (6 bases). In nucleotides, the CDR3 is TGTGCCAGCCGCCGGGACTTAACCTACAATGAGCAGTTCTTC. Translating it yields CASRRDLTYNEQFF.